This T cell receptor (beta chain) comes out of a study of blood T cells in healthy people across ages. Through a sample-barcoded 5' primer and a J-beta primer mix, a second PCR was run for about 6 to 11 cycles. Tagging of each cDNA molecule was performed by a template-switch adaptor with 12 random nucleotides. One entry per CDR3 protein, called by TCRdb with MiXCR from the 5' RACE reads. The data contain about 1.6 million distinct CDR3 sequences, about 31% of them singletons. Study observations and caveats: Roughly linearly, TCR beta diversity per million T cells fell as age increased.

To note about this clonotype: The antigen is not known.

This CDR3 spans 14 amino acids. V lost 1 base and J lost 7, with 13 bases in between. Extractions gave at least 5 micrograms of total RNA per sample. This chain links TRBV12-3 or TRBV12-4 with TRBJ1-1; D may be TRBD1 (5 bases). The clonotype originates from a woman aged 30 to 39 in good health. The sample was blood. The CDR3 nucleotides read TGTGCCAGCAGTTTAGTAAACGACAGACTTGAAGCTTTCTTT. Its translation is CASSLVNDRLEAFF.